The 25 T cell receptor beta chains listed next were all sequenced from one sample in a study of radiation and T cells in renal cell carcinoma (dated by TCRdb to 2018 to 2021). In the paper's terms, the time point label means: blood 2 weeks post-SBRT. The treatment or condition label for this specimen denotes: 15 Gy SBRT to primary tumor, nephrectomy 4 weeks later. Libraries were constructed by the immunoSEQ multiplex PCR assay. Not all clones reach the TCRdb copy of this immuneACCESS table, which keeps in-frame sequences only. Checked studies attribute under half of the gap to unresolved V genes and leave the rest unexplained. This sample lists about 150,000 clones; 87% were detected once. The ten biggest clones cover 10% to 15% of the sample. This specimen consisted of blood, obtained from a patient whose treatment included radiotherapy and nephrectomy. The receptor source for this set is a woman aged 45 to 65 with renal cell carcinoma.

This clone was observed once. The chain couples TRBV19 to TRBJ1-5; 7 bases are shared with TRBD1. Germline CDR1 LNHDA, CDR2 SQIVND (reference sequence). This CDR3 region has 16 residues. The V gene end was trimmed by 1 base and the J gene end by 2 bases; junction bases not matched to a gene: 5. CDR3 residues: CASSIGDRVGNQPQHF. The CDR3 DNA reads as TGTGCCAGTAGTATAGGAGACAGGGTCGGCAATCAGCCCCAGCATTTT.

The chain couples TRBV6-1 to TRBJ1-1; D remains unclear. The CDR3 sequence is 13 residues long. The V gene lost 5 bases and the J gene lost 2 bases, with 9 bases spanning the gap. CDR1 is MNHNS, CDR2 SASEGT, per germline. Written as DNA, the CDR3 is TGTGCCAGCAGTAGAGTGCAAAACACTGAAGCTTTCTTT. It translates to CASSRVQNTEAFF.

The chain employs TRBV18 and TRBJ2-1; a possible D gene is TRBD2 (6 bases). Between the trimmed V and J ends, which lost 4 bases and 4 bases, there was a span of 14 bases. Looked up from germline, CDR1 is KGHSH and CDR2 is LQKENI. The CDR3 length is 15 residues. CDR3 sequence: CASSRDSGFYNEQFF. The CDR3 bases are TGTGCCAGCTCACGGGATAGCGGATTTTACAATGAGCAGTTCTTC. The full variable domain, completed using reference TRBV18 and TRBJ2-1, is NAGVMQNPRHLVRRRGQEARLRCSPMKGHSHVYWYRQLPEEGLKFMVYLQKENIIDESGMPKERFSAEFPKEGPSILRIQQVVRGDSAAYFCASSRDSGFYNEQFFGPGTRLTVL.

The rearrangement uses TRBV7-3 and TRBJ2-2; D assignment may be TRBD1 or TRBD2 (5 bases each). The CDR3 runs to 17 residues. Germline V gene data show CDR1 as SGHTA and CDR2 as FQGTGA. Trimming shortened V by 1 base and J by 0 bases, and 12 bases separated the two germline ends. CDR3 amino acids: CASSLNPRGANTGELFF. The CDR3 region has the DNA TGTGCCAGCAGCTTAAATCCGAGGGGCGCGAACACCGGGGAGCTGTTTTTT.

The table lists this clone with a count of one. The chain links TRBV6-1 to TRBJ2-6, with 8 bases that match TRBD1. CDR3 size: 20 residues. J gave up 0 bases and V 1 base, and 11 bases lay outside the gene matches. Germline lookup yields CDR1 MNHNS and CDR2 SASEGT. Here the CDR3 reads CASSEVVTGGGYSGANVLTF. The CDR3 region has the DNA TGTGCCAGCAGTGAAGTGGTAACAGGGGGAGGCTACTCTGGGGCCAACGTCCTGACTTTC.

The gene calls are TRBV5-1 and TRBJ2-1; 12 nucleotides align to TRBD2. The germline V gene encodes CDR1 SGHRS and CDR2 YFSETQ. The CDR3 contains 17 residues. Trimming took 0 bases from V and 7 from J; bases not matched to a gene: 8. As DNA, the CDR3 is TGCGCCAGCAGCTTGGACCCTAGCGGGGGGGCCCTAAATGAGCAGTTCTTC. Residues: CASSLDPSGGALNEQFF.

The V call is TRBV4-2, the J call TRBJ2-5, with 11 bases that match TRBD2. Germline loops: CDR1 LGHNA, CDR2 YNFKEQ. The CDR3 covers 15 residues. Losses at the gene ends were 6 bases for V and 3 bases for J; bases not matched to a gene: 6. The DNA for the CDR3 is TGTGCCAGCAGTCCTAGCGGGGGGCGAGAAGAGACCCAGTACTTC. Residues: CASSPSGGREETQYF.

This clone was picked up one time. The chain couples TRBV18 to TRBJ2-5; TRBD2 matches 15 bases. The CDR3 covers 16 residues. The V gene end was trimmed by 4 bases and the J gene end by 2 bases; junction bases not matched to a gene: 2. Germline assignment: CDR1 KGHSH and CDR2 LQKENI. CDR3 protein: CASSQGLAGGQETQYF. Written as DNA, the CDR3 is TGTGCCAGCTCACAGGGACTAGCGGGGGGTCAAGAGACCCAGTACTTC.

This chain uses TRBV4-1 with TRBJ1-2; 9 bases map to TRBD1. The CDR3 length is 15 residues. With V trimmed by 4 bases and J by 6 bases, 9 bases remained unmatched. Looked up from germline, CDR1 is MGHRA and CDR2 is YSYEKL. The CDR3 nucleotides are TGCGCCAGCAGCCCACCGGGGACAGGGAGTGATGGCTACACCTTC. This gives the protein CASSPPGTGSDGYTF.

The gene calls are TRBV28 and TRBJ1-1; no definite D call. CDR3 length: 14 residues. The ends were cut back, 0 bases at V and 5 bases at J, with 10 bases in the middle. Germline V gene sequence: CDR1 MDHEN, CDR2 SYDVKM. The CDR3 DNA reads TGTGCCAGCAGTTTATGGGCACGGAGGACTGAAGCTTTCTTT. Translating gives CASSLWARRTEAFF.

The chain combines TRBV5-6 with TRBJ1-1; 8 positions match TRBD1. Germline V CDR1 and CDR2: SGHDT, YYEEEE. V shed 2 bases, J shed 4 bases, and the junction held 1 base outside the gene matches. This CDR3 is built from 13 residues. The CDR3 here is CASSFGQGTEAFF. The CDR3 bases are TGTGCCAGCAGCTTTGGACAGGGCACTGAAGCTTTCTTT.

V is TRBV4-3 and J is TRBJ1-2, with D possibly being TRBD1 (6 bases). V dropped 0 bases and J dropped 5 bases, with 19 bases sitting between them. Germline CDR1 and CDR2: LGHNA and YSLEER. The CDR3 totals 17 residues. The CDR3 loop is CASSQDALTGRGYGYTF. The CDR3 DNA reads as TGCGCCAGCAGCCAAGATGCCCTAACAGGGAGAGGGTATGGCTACACCTTC.

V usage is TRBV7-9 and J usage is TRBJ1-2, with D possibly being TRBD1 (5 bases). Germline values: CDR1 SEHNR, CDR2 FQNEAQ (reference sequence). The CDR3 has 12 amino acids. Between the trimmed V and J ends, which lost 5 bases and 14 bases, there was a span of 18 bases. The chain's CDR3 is CASSQSVGLPTF. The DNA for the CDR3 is TGTGCCAGCAGCCAATCCGTGGGGCTACCGACCTTC.

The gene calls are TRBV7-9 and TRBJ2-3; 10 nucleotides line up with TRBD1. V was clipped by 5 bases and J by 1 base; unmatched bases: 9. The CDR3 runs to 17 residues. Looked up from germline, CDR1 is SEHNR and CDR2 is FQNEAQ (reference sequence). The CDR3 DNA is TGTGCCAGCAGCAAGACAGGGGGCCCGGGGGGCACAGATACGCAGTATTTT. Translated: CASSKTGGPGGTDTQYF.

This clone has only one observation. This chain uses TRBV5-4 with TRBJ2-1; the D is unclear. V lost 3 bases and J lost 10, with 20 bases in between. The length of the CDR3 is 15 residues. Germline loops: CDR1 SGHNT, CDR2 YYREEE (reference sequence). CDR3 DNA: TGTGCCAGCAGCTGGGTCTCCGGGCACCCGGAGGAGCAGTTCTTC. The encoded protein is CASSWVSGHPEEQFF.

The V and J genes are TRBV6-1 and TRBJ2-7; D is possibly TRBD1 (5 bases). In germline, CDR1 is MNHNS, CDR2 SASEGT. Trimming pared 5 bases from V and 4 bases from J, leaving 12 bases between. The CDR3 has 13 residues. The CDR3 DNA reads TGTGCCAGCAGTTCCAGGGAAGGGTACGAGCAGTACTTC. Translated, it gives CASSSREGYEQYF.

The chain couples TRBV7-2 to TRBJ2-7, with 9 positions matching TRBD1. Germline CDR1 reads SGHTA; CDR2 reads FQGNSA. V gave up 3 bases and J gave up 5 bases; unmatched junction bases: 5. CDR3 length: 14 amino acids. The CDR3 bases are TGTGCCAGCAGCTTCGGGACAGGGTACCACGAGCAGTACTTC. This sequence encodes CASSFGTGYHEQYF. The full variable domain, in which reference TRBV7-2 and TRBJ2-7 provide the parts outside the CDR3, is GAGVSQSPSNKVTEKGKDVELRCDPISGHTALYWYRQSLGQGLEFLIYFQGNSAPDKSGLPSDRFSAERTGGSVSTLTIQRTQQEDSAVYLCASSFGTGYHEQYFGPGTRLTVT.

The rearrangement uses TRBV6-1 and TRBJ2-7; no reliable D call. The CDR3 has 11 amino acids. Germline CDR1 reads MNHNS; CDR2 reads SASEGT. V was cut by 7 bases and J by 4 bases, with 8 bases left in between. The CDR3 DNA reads TGTGCCAGCACCGCCCTTTACGAGCAGTACTTC. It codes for CASTALYEQYF.

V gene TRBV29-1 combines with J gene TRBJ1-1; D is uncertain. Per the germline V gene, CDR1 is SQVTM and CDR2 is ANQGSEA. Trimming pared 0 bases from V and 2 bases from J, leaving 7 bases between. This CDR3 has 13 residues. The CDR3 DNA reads TGCAGCGTTGAAGAGGGAGGCAACACTGAAGCTTTCTTT. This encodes CSVEEGGNTEAFF.

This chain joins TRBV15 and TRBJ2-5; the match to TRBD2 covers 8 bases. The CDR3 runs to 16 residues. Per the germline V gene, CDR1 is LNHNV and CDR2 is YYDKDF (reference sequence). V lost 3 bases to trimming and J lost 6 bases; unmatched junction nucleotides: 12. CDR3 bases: TGTGCCACCAGCAGTGGACAATTAGCGGGGCTAAAGACCCAGTACTTC. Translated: CATSSGQLAGLKTQYF. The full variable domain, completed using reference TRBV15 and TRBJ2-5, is DAMVIQNPRYQVTQFGKPVTLSCSQTLNHNVMYWYQQKSSQAPKLLFHYYDKDFNNEADTPDNFQSRRPNTSFCFLDIRSPGLGDTAMYLCATSSGQLAGLKTQYFGPGTRLLVL.

The CDR3 sequence: CASSEVRGASTEAFF. The CDR3 DNA reads as TGTGCCAGCAGTGAAGTTCGGGGGGCTAGCACTGAAGCTTTCTTT. The chain employs TRBV2 and TRBJ1-1; a weak D match, TRBD1 (6 bases). CDR3 length: 15 residues. V was cut by 1 base and J by 4 bases, with 13 bases left in between. Germline V gene lookup returns CDR1 SNHLY and CDR2 FYNNEI.

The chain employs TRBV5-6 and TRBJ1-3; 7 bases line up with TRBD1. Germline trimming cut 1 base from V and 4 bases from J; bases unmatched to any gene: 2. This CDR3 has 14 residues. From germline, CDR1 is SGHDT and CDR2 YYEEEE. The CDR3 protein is CASSLRGGGNTIYF. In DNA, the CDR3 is TGTGCCAGCAGCTTGCGAGGGGGCGGAAACACCATATATTTT.

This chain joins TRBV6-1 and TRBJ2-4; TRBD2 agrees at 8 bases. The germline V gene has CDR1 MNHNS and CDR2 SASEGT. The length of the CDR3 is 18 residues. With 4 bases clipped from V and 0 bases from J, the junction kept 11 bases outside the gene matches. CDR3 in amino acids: CASSGISGAGVAKNIQYF. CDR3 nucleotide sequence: TGTGCCAGCAGTGGTATTAGCGGGGCGGGGGTAGCCAAAAACATTCAGTACTTC.

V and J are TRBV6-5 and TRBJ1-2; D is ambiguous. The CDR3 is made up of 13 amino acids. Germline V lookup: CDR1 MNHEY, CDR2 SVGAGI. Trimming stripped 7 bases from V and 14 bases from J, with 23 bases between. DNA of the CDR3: TGTGCCAGCATGCTCTTGGTGTTTGAGGTGACTACCTTC. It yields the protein CASMLLVFEVTTF.

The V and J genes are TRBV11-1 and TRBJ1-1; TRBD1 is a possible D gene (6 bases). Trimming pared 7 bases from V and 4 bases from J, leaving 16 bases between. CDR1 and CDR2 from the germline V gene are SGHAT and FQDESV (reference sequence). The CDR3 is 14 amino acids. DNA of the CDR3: TGTGCCAGCACCCCTAACAGGGAGGGCACTGAAGCTTTCTTT. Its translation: CASTPNREGTEAFF.